This T cell receptor (beta chain) was obtained from a study of T cell changes during pregnancy in multiple sclerosis. Trimming took 5 bases from V and 8 from J; bases not matched to a gene: 10. The CDR3 is 14 residues long. Germline-derived CDR1 and CDR2 are SGHDT and YYEEEE. Sequencing was performed with immunoSEQ multiplex PCR; in TCRdb, only in-frame clones are kept and a portion is missing. The data contain 65,000 to 85,000 clones, approximately 91% of them singletons. The chain uses TRBV5-6 and TRBJ2-5, with 9 nucleotides matching TRBD1. The sequence was collected from a female donor with multiple sclerosis, enrolled in a pregnancy study. This specimen consisted of CD4+ T cells from peripheral blood mononuclear cells, obtained after pregnancy. The CDR3 is CASRPTGGEGTQYF. The CDR3 nucleotides are TGTGCCAGCAGGCCTACAGGGGGCGAAGGAACCCAGTACTTC.